This TCR beta chain came from a study of blood T cell repertoires in COVID-19. Study-wide context: PBMCs, B-cell-depleted T cells, or T cells provided the cDNA or gDNA that made up the material.

In germline, CDR1 is SNHLY, CDR2 FYNNEI. CDR3 size: 12 residues. The V end was cut by 6 bases, the J end by 0 bases, with 6 bases between. A remark on this clone: Other nucleotide sequences from this sample produce the same CDR3.

In the authors' workflow: By means of reference gene primer amplification, nucleated cell counts were estimated. TCRdb keeps only in-frame clones here, not all; method: immunoSEQ multiplex PCR. The V and J calls and clone size are taken from that table; D and trimming were inferred from the DNA. The data show some 50,000 clones, approximately 89% seen once. This receptor was obtained from a human donor in a cohort sampled during active COVID-19. The gene calls are TRBV2 and TRBJ2-7; D remains ambiguous. The sequenced sample was peripheral blood. The CDR3 reads CASSPSSYEQYF. The CDR3 region has the DNA TGTGCCAGCAGCCCTAGCTCCTACGAGCAGTACTTC.